These 25 T cell receptor beta chains originate from one sample sequenced in a study of cytomegalovirus exposure and HLA in healthy donors. The PCR ran on 60 Vbeta and 13 Jbeta primers. Using immunoSEQ multiplex PCR, the repertoire was profiled, and TCRdb retains in-frame clones only, with some absent. The sample yields 25,000 to 35,000 clones, approximately 87% seen once. Sequencing was done on a sample of PBMCs. Receptors were obtained from a boy between 5 and 17 years old in good health and CMV-seronegative.

The chain joins TRBV5-4 to TRBJ2-3, with 8 bases aligning to TRBD1. J lost 4 bases, V lost 1 base, and 2 bases had no gene match. Per germline, CDR1 SGHNT and CDR2 YYREEE (reference sequence). This CDR3 has 14 amino acids. The CDR3 is CASSLQQGADTQYF. In DNA form, the CDR3 reads TGTGCCAGCAGCTTGCAACAGGGGGCAGATACGCAGTATTTT.

The rearrangement uses TRBV5-5 and TRBJ2-7; 12 positions agree with TRBD2. CDR3 size: 15 residues. Germline values: CDR1 SGHKS, CDR2 YYEKEE (reference sequence). The V segment lost 4 bases and the J segment 4 bases; nucleotides outside the gene matches: 6. The CDR3 DNA reads TGTGCCAGCAGCCTGACTAGCGGGGGCCAATACGAGCAGTACTTC. This codes for CASSLTSGGQYEQYF.

The gene calls are TRBV7-9 and TRBJ2-1; weak D call: TRBD1 (5 bases). This CDR3 is 15 amino acids long. Trimming left V 1 base short and J 4 bases short, with 11 bases between. Germline V gene sequence: CDR1 SEHNR, CDR2 FQNEAQ (reference sequence). In DNA form, the CDR3 reads TGTGCCAGCAGCTTAGAAAGCAGGGTGTACAATGAGCAGTTCTTC. Protein product: CASSLESRVYNEQFF. Together with reference TRBV7-9 and TRBJ2-1, the CDR3 gives the full variable domain: DTGVSQNPRHKITKRGQNVTFRCDPISEHNRLYWYRQTLGQGPEFLTYFQNEAQLEKSRLLSDRFSAERPKGSFSTLEIQRTEQGDSAMYLCASSLESRVYNEQFFGPGTRLTVL.

To note about this clone: Mismatch with germline at one junction end may stem from a read error. The V and J genes are TRBV28 and TRBJ2-5; 10 nucleotides match TRBD2. This CDR3 spans 14 amino acids. Germline V gene data show CDR1 as MDHEN and CDR2 as SYDVKM. CDR3 protein: CASGLAGGQETQYF. CDR3 DNA sequence: TGTGCCAGCGGTTTAGCGGGGGGCCAGGAGACCCAGTACTTC.

V usage is TRBV5-1 and J usage is TRBJ1-4; no clear D. The CDR3 contains 14 residues. In germline, CDR1 is SGHRS, CDR2 YFSETQ. The V end was cut by 4 bases, the J end by 0 bases, with 7 bases between. CDR3 protein: CASSIRATNEKLFF. DNA for the CDR3: TGCGCCAGCAGCATCCGTGCAACTAATGAAAAACTGTTTTTT.

In this sample, this clone turned up once. The chain carries TRBV6-1 and TRBJ2-1, with 14 bases fitting TRBD2. V lost 5 bases and J lost 4; bases outside the gene matches: 1. The CDR3 is made up of 15 amino acids. CDR1 is MNHNS and CDR2 is SASEGT in the germline V gene. CDR3 nucleotides: TGTGCCAGCAGTTGGACTAGCGGGGGGTACAATGAGCAGTTCTTC. Protein product: CASSWTSGGYNEQFF.

V and J are TRBV18 and TRBJ1-6; 7 positions match TRBD1. There are 14 residues in the CDR3. Germline CDR1 KGHSH, CDR2 LQKENI. Germline trimming cut 7 bases from V and 8 bases from J; bases unmatched to any gene: 8. CDR3 amino acids: CASWPGQLDSPLHF. Here the CDR3 DNA reads TGTGCCAGCTGGCCGGGACAGTTGGATTCACCCCTCCACTTT.

J is TRBJ1-4 and V is TRBV11-2; TRBD1 might be the D (6 bases). Per the germline V gene, CDR1 is SGHAT and CDR2 is FQNNGV. The CDR3 totals 17 residues. V lost 8 bases and J 0 bases, leaving 19 bases between the germline ends. The CDR3, as DNA: TGTGCCAGCGGACGACCGGGACACGAAGCAACTAATGAAAAACTGTTTTTT. Protein: CASGRPGHEATNEKLFF.

The V call is TRBV28, the J call TRBJ2-2, with TRBD1 matching over 7 bases. The CDR3 runs 15 residues. Trimming cost V 6 bases and J 3 bases; bases outside gene matches: 7. CDR1 MDHEN and CDR2 SYDVKM come from the germline V gene. Here the CDR3 DNA reads TGTGCCAGCAGGGCCGGGACAGTGTACACCGGGGAGCTGTTTTTT. This encodes CASRAGTVYTGELFF.

The genes are TRBV11-3 and TRBJ2-3; possible D gene TRBD2, 6 bases. Germline V CDR1 and CDR2: SGHNT, YENEEA. The CDR3 is made up of 14 amino acids. V dropped 2 bases and J dropped 4 bases, with 10 bases sitting between them. The CDR3 DNA sequence: TGTGCCAGCAGCTTACGCGGGGAGGCAGATACGCAGTATTTT. The encoded protein is CASSLRGEADTQYF.

This chain joins TRBV7-3 and TRBJ2-7; 7 bases match TRBD2. Trimming removed 6 bases from V and 2 bases from J; junction bases left unmatched: 16. Germline V lookup: CDR1 SGHTA, CDR2 FQGTGA. The CDR3 length is 17 residues. For the CDR3, the DNA is TGTGCCAGCAGTCCCCAACCCGGGGGGACGTCGCCCTACGAGCAGTACTTC. This encodes CASSPQPGGTSPYEQYF.

The chain recombines TRBV10-3 with TRBJ2-3; 7 bases align to TRBD1. The CDR3 totals 16 residues. Germline CDR1 and CDR2: ENHRY and SYGVKD. J was trimmed by 2 bases and V by 0 bases; bases with no gene match: 5. The CDR3 loop is CAISESIGQATDTQYF. The CDR3, as DNA: TGTGCCATCAGTGAGTCTATAGGACAGGCCACAGATACGCAGTATTTT.

This chain uses TRBV27 with TRBJ2-7; TRBD2 matches at 7 bases. J gave up 1 base and V 4 bases, and 4 bases lay outside the gene matches. The germline V gene has CDR1 MNHEY and CDR2 SMNVEV (reference sequence). The CDR3 is 14 residues long. The CDR3: CASSSTSSSYEQYF. The CDR3 DNA sequence: TGTGCCAGCAGTTCGACTAGCTCATCCTACGAGCAGTACTTC.

The gene calls are TRBV6-1 and TRBJ2-4, with a weak D call TRBD1 (5 bases). The ends were cut back, 3 bases at V and 6 bases at J, with 15 bases in the middle. This CDR3 region has 15 residues. The germline gives CDR1 MNHNS, CDR2 SASEGT. The CDR3 DNA is TGTGCCAGCAGTGACGTCGTAGGGGTGGGAAACATTCAGTACTTC. It encodes CASSDVVGVGNIQYF.

This chain joins TRBV12-5 and TRBJ2-5; 10 positions agree with TRBD2. The CDR3 is 15 residues long. V was clipped by 5 bases and J by 2 bases; unmatched bases: 5. CDR1 and CDR2 (germline): LGHNT, FRNRAP. The CDR3: CASGKGTSDQETQYF. CDR3 nucleotides: TGTGCTAGTGGTAAAGGGACTAGCGATCAAGAGACCCAGTACTTC. Looking up the rest from reference TRBV12-5 and TRBJ2-5 gives the full variable domain: DARVTQTPRHKVTEMGQEVTMRCQPILGHNTVFWYRQTMMQGLELLAYFRNRAPLDDSGMPKDRFSAEMPDATLATLKIQPSEPRDSAVYFCASGKGTSDQETQYFGPGTRLLVL.

A word on this clone: A read error may produce the germline difference seen at one junction end. The chain uses TRBV7-3 and TRBJ1-2; D is undetermined. The length of the CDR3 is 13 residues. Per germline, CDR1 SGHTA and CDR2 FQGTGA. Here the CDR3 DNA reads TGTGCCAGCAGCTTCTCGGGTAACAATGGCTACACCTTC. It encodes CASSFSGNNGYTF.

The chain joins TRBV14 to TRBJ2-7; D not resolved. Germline CDR1 and CDR2: SGHDN and FVKESK. This CDR3 is built from 13 residues. The V end lost 3 bases, the J end lost 8 bases, and 14 bases lay between the germline ends. CDR3 coding DNA: TGTGCCAGCAGCCATCTCCGTAGAGCCAAGCAGTACTTC. Translating it yields CASSHLRRAKQYF.

The CDR3 loop reads CASSFQDGYTF. In DNA form, the CDR3 reads TGTGCCAGCAGCTTCCAGGATGGCTACACCTTC. The chain uses TRBV7-9 and TRBJ1-2, with D unresolved. The CDR3 length is 11 residues. The V and J ends lost 3 bases and 6 bases respectively, with 5 bases between them. Germline CDR1 is SEHNR and CDR2 is FQNEAQ (reference sequence).

The chain employs TRBV18 and TRBJ2-5; D possibly corresponds to TRBD1 (5 bases). CDR1 is KGHSH, CDR2 LQKENI, per germline. The length of the CDR3 is 15 residues. Between the trimmed V and J ends, which lost 5 bases and 4 bases, there was a span of 17 bases. The CDR3 region is CASSDRSTEGETQYF. The CDR3 DNA reads as TGTGCCAGCTCAGATCGTTCGACAGAAGGAGAGACCCAGTACTTC.

This chain links TRBV4-1 with TRBJ2-3; D gene unclear. Trimming pared 1 base from V and 2 bases from J, leaving 7 bases between. Looked up from germline, CDR1 is MGHRA and CDR2 is YSYEKL. This CDR3 is 14 amino acids long. The CDR3 reads CASSQGPFTDTQYF. In nucleotides, the CDR3 is TGCGCCAGCAGCCAAGGTCCATTCACAGATACGCAGTATTTT.

This chain links TRBV4-3 with TRBJ1-2, with TRBD1 matching over 7 bases. Losses at the gene ends were 1 base for V and 1 base for J; bases not matched to a gene: 9. The CDR3 loop spans 17 amino acids. CDR1 LGHNA and CDR2 YSLEER come from the germline V gene. CDR3 sequence: CASSQGADRAINYGYTF. The CDR3 bases are TGCGCCAGCAGCCAAGGAGCTGACAGGGCGATTAACTATGGCTACACCTTC.

This clone was seen only a few times. The chain couples TRBV6-5 to TRBJ1-5, with 8 bases aligning to TRBD1. V was clipped by 7 bases and J by 4 bases; unmatched bases: 6. The CDR3 consists of 14 residues. Germline CDR1 reads MNHEY; CDR2 reads SVGAGI. CDR3 bases: TGTGCCAGCAAATCCGGACAGGGAAATCAGCCCCAGCATTTT. Protein sequence: CASKSGQGNQPQHF.

This chain uses TRBV6-6 with TRBJ1-5; 7 bases fit TRBD1. In germline, CDR1 is MNHNY, CDR2 SVGAGI (reference sequence). After removal of 5 bases from V and 3 bases from J, the junction contained 7 bases not matched to a gene. This CDR3 has 15 residues. The CDR3 is CASSKQTGFNQPQHF. The CDR3 DNA follows: TGTGCCAGCAGTAAACAGACAGGGTTCAATCAGCCCCAGCATTTT.

This clone was detected only a few times. The chain employs TRBV5-6 and TRBJ2-3, with D tentatively TRBD2 (5 bases). The CDR3 consists of 15 residues. V dropped 4 bases and J dropped 4 bases, with 16 bases sitting between them. Per germline, CDR1 SGHDT and CDR2 YYEEEE. CDR3 amino acids: CASSPGWASSDTQYF. The CDR3 nucleotides are TGTGCCAGCAGCCCGGGGTGGGCAAGTTCAGATACGCAGTATTTT.

The chain carries TRBV5-1 and TRBJ2-5; the D gene is possibly TRBD1 (5 bases). The germline V gene has CDR1 SGHRS and CDR2 YFSETQ. V gave up 0 bases and J gave up 0 bases, with 9 bases separating them. The CDR3 runs to 15 residues. CDR3 in DNA: TGCGCCAGCAGCTTGGCAGGGCTCCACCAAGAGACCCAGTACTTC. This translates into CASSLAGLHQETQYF.